Presented here are 10 T cell receptor beta chains from one specimen sequenced in a study of molecular identifiers for immune sequencing clone quantification. TCRdb ran MiXCR on the PCR reads and lists one entry per CDR3 protein. Of roughly 320,000 distinct CDR3 sequences listed, roughly 24% were seen once; the top ten hold approximately 0.74%. The sequencing input was naive CD8+ T cells from blood, with Jurkat cell RNA spiked in. Subset defined: FACS-sorted CD8+CD4-CCR7+CD45RA+ naive T cells. These receptors originate from a human donor in good health. Some libraries in this study had Jurkat cell RNA spiked in.

The sample holds many counts of this clonotype. The chain uses TRBV15 and TRBJ2-7; TRBD1 matches at 9 bases. Germline V gene data show CDR1 as LNHNV and CDR2 as YYDKDF (reference sequence). This CDR3 comprises 16 residues. Trimming took 1 base from V and 1 from J; bases not matched to a gene: 5. Here the CDR3 DNA reads TGTGCCACCAGCAGAGCCGAGACAGGGGGTTCCTACGAGCAGTACTTC. Translating gives CATSRAETGGSYEQYF.

In this sample, this clonotype turned up many times. This chain uses TRBV29-1 with TRBJ2-1; 12 bases line up with TRBD2. The junction had 7 bases not matched to a gene; V was cut back by 4 bases and J by 0 bases. Germline CDR1 reads SQVTM; CDR2 reads ANQGSEA. The CDR3 extends over 17 amino acids. This CDR3 reads CSVAGTSGPSSYNEQFF. The CDR3 DNA reads as TGCAGCGTTGCGGGGACTAGCGGGCCTAGCTCCTACAATGAGCAGTTCTTC.

This clonotype was counted only a few times. The rearrangement uses TRBV11-2 and TRBJ2-7; D call uncertain. Germline CDR1 SGHAT, CDR2 FQNNGV. V lost 5 bases to trimming and J lost 6 bases, with 8 bases between them. This CDR3 spans 11 amino acids. The CDR3 DNA sequence: TGTGCCAGCAGCCCGCCGGGCGAGCAGTACTTC. This codes for CASSPPGEQYF.

This clonotype occurred a few times. V usage is TRBV6-5 and J usage is TRBJ1-6; perhaps TRBD1 as D (6 bases). V was shortened by 5 bases and J by 1 base, with 12 bases between the two germline ends. The CDR3 loop spans 16 amino acids. Germline V gives CDR1 MNHEY, CDR2 SVGAGI. CDR3 DNA: TGTGCCAGCAGTGACAGGTCTACGTCCTATAATTCACCCCTCCACTTT. This gives the protein CASSDRSTSYNSPLHF.

This chain joins TRBV27 and TRBJ1-1, with TRBD1 matching over 7 bases. This CDR3 has 14 residues. V gave up 6 bases and J gave up 4 bases; unmatched junction bases: 8. CDR1 is MNHEY and CDR2 is SMNVEV in the germline V gene (reference sequence). The CDR3 region has the DNA TGTGCCAGCAGCGGACAGGCGTCTGGCACTGAAGCTTTCTTT. It encodes CASSGQASGTEAFF.

Worth noting for this clonotype: The junction shows a germline mismatch at one end, possibly a read error. This chain links TRBV19 with TRBJ2-3, with D unclear. CDR1 LNHDA and CDR2 SQIVND come from the germline V gene (reference sequence). This CDR3 spans 14 amino acids. In DNA form, the CDR3 reads TGTGCCAGTAGTATATTTCTTTTCACAGATCCGCAGTATTTT. Its protein product is CASSIFLFTDPQYF.

This clonotype occurred a few times. For the CDR3, the DNA is TGCGCCAGCAGCCCCCTCTGGGACAGTTTTACGGGCACTGAAGCTTTCTTT. Translation gives CASSPLWDSFTGTEAFF. The chain combines TRBV4-1 with TRBJ1-1, with 7 positions matching TRBD1. This CDR3 spans 17 amino acids. The ends lost 4 bases at V and 4 bases at J; junction bases unmatched: 15. From germline, CDR1 is MGHRA and CDR2 YSYEKL.

This clonotype was counted ten times or more. The rearrangement uses TRBV7-9 and TRBJ2-2, with a possible D match to TRBD2 (5 bases). The CDR3 sequence is 13 residues long. V was clipped by 4 bases and J by 6 bases, with 9 bases between them. Germline V gives CDR1 SEHNR, CDR2 FQNEAQ (reference sequence). The CDR3 sequence is CASSSGGPGELFF. In nucleotides, the CDR3 is TGTGCCAGCAGCTCTGGCGGGCCCGGGGAGCTGTTTTTT.

CDR3 in amino acids: CSVFLGTGGWTDTQYF. The CDR3 region has the DNA TGCAGCGTTTTCCTTGGGACAGGGGGGTGGACAGATACGCAGTATTTT. The V and J genes are TRBV29-1 and TRBJ2-3, with 11 bases lining up with TRBD1. V was pared by 5 bases and J by 3 bases, with 10 bases of the junction left unmatched. The CDR3 is 16 residues long. Germline lookup yields CDR1 SQVTM and CDR2 ANQGSEA.

A word on this clonotype: With a much larger clone just one base away, this may be a read error. The chain carries TRBV7-9 and TRBJ1-1, with TRBD1 matching over 7 bases. The CDR3 runs 15 residues. Germline CDR1 is SEHNR and CDR2 is FQNEAQ (reference sequence). The CDR3 protein is CASSAQTGRNTEALF. The CDR3 DNA sequence: TGTGCCAGCAGCGCCCAGACAGGGCGTAACACTGAAGCTCTCTTT.